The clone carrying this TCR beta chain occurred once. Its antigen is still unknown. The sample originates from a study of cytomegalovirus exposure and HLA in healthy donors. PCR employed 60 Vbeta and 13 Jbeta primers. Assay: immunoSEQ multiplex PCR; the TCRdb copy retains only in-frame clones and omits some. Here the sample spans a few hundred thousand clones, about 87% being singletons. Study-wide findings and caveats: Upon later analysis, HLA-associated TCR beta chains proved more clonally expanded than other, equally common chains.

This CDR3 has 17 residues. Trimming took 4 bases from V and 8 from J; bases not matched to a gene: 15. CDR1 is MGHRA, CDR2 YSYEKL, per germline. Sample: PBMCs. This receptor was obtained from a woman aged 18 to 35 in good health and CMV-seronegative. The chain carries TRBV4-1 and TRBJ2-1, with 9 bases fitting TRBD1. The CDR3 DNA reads TGCGCCAGCAGCCCATACCTGACAGGGGGGGGTTACGATGAGCAGTTCTTC. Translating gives CASSPYLTGGGYDEQFF.